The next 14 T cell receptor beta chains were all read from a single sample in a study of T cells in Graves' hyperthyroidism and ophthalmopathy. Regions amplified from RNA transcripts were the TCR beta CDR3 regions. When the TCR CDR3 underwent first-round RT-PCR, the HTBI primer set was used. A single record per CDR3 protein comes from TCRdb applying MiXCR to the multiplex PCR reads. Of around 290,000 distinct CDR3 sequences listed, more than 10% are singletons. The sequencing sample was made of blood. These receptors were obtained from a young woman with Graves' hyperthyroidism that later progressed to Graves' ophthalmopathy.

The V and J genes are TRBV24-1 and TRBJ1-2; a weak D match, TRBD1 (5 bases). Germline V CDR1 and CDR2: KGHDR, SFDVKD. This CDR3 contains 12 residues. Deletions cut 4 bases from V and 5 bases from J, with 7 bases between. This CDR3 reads CATSDPGYGYTF. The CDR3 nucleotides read TGTGCCACCAGTGACCCAGGGTATGGCTACACCTTC.

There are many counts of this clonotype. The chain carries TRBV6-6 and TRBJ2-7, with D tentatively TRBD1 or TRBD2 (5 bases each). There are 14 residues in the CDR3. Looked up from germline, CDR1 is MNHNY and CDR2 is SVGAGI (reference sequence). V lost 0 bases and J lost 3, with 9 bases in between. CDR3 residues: CASSYSGPSYEQYF. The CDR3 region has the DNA TGTGCCAGCAGTTACTCGGGACCGAGCTACGAGCAGTACTTC.

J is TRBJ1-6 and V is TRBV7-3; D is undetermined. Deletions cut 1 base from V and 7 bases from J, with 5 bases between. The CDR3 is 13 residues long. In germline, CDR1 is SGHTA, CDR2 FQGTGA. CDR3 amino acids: CASSLNLNSPLHF. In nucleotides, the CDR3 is TGTGCCAGCAGCTTAAACCTCAATTCACCCCTCCACTTT.

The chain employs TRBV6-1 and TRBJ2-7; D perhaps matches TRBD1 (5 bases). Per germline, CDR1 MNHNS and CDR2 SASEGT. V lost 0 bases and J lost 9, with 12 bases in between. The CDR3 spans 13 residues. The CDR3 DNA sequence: TGTGCCAGCAGTGAAGCGGGGCAGATTGGGCAGTACTTC. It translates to CASSEAGQIGQYF.

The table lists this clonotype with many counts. For the CDR3, the DNA is TGTGCCAGCAGGAGCTATACAGGGGTGGACGAGCAGTACTTC. Protein product: CASRSYTGVDEQYF. The V and J genes are TRBV6-1 and TRBJ2-7; 7 nucleotides line up with TRBD1. This CDR3 has 14 amino acids. The V segment lost 6 bases and the J segment 5 bases; nucleotides outside the gene matches: 10. CDR1 MNHNS and CDR2 SASEGT come from the germline V gene.

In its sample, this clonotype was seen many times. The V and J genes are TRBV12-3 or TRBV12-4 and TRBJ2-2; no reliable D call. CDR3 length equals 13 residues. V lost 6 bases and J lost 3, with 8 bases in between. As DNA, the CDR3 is TGTGCCAGCAGAATAATGGACACCGGGGAGCTGTTTTTT. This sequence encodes CASRIMDTGELFF.

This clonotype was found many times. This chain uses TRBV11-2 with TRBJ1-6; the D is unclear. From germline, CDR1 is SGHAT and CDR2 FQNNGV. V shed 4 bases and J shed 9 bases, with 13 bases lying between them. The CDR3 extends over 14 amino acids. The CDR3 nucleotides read TGTGCCAGCAGCTCCCCCCGGTCTGGTTCACCCCTCCACTTT. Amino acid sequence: CASSSPRSGSPLHF.

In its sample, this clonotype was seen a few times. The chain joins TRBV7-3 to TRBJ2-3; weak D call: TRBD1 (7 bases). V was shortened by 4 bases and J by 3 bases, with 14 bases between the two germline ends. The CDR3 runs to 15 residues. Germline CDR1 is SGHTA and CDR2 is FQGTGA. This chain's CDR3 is CASSSSGGKTDTQYF. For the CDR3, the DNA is TGTGCCAGCAGCTCCTCAGGGGGGAAGACAGATACGCAGTATTTT.

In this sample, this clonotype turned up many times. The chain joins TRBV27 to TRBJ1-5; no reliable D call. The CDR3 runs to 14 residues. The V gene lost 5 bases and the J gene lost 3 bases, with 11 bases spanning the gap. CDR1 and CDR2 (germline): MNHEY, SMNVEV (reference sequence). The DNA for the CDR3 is TGTGCCAGCAGTCCTCTCTTGTCCAATCAGCCCCAGCATTTT. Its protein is CASSPLLSNQPQHF.

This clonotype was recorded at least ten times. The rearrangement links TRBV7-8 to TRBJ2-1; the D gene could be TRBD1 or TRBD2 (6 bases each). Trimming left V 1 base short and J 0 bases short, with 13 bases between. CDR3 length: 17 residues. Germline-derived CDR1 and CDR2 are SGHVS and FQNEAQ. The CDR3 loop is CASSLGGALSSYNEQFF. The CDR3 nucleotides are TGTGCCAGCAGCTTAGGGGGGGCCCTAAGCTCCTACAATGAGCAGTTCTTC.

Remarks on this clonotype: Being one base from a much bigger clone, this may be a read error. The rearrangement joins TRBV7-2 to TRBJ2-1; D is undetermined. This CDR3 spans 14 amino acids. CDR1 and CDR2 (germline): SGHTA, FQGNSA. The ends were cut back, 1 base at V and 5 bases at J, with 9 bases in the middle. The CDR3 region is CASSLDGPDNEQFF. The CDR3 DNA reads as TGTGCCAGCAGCTTAGATGGGCCCGACAATGAGCAGTTCTTC.

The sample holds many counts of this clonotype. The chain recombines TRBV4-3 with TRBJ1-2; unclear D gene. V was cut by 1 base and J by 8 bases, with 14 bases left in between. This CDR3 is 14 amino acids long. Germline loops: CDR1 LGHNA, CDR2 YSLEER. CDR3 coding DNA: TGCGCCAGCAGCCAAGGGATGTCGGGTACCGGCTACACCTTC. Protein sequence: CASSQGMSGTGYTF.

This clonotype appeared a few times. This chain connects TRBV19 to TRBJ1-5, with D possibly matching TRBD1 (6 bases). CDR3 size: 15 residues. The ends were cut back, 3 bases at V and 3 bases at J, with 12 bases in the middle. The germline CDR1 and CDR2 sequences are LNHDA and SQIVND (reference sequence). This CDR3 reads CASSIYREVNQPQHF. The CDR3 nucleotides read TGTGCCAGTAGTATCTACAGGGAGGTCAATCAGCCCCAGCATTTT.

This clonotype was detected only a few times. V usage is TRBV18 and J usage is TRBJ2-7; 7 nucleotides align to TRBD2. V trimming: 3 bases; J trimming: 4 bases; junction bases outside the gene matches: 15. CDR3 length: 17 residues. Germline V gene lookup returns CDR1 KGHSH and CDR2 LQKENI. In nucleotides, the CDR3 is TGTGCCAGCTCACCTTACTCAACTAGCGCGGGACCATACGAGCAGTACTTC. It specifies CASSPYSTSAGPYEQYF.